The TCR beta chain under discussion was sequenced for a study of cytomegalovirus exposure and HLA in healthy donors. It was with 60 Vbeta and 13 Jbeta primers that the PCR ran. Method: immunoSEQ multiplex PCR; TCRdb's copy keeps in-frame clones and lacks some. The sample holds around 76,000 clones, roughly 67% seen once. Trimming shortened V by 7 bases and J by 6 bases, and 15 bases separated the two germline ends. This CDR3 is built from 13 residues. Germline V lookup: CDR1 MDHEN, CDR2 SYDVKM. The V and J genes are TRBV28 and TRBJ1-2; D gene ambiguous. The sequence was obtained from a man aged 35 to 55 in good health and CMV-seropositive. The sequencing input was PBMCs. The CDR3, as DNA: TGTGCCAGCACCAGGCAGGAGGCTAATGGCTACACCTTC. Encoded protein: CASTRQEANGYTF.